A selection of T cell receptor beta chains follows, all from one sample in a study of lung T cells in sarcoidosis with Löfgren's syndrome. TCRdb itself ran the reads through MiXCR, one entry per CDR3 protein. Of tens of thousands of distinct CDR3 sequences in the sample, approximately 21% are singletons; the top ten hold approximately 2.1%. The material sequenced was CD4+ T cells from PBMCs. Receptors originate from a human donor with sarcoidosis (Löfgren's syndrome or another form), or a control subject (not recorded which). Each CDR3 is given with its conserved first and last residue. A D gene is named only where the DNA matches it firmly. The size of a clone is reported for some rows only, either as once, few or many, or as a class for expanded clones.

j_gene	v_gene	d_gene	abundance	CDR3aa	CDR3nt
TRBJ1-2	TRBV28	.	many	CASSFESRWYGYTF	TGTGCCAGCAGTTTTGAGAGCCGGTGGTATGGCTACACCTTC
TRBJ2-1	TRBV5-1	.	.	CASSLETRSNEQFF	TGCGCCAGCAGCTTGGAGACTAGGTCCAATGAGCAGTTCTTC
TRBJ1-5	TRBV2	TRBD1	many	CASRGQGVGNQPQHF	TGTGCCAGCAGAGGACAGGGGGTTGGCAATCAGCCCCAGCATTTT
TRBJ2-5	TRBV7-2	.	many	CASLRNAAAETQYF	TGTGCCAGCCTCCGAAACGCAGCGGCTGAGACCCAGTACTTC
TRBJ1-4	TRBV28	.	many	CASSSRATNEKLFF	TGTGCCAGCAGTTCTAGGGCAACTAATGAAAAACTGTTTTTT
TRBJ2-6	TRBV27	.	many	CASSGRDILSGANVLTF	TGTGCCAGCAGTGGCCGGGACATCCTCTCTGGGGCCAACGTCCTGACTTTC
TRBJ1-4	TRBV14	.	many	CASSSSINEKLFF	TGTGCCAGCAGCTCATCGATTAATGAAAAACTGTTTTTT
TRBJ2-3	TRBV14	TRBD1	.	CASSHGTGFPDTQYF	TGTGCCAGCAGCCACGGGACAGGGTTCCCAGATACGCAGTATTTT
TRBJ2-5	TRBV5-5	.	.	CASSNQQGERETQYF	TGTGCCAGCAGCAACCAACAGGGCGAGAGGGAGACCCAGTACTTC
TRBJ1-3	TRBV7-6	.	.	CASSKDNSGNTIYF	TGTGCCAGCAGCAAGGACAACTCTGGAAACACCATATATTTT
TRBJ2-1	TRBV19	.	many	CASSALGTVYNEQFF	TGTGCCAGTAGTGCCCTCGGGACTGTATACAATGAGCAGTTCTTC
TRBJ1-5	TRBV19	TRBD1	many	CASKDLEDRDQPQHF	TGTGCCAGTAAGGATCTCGAGGACAGGGATCAGCCCCAGCATTTT
TRBJ2-3	TRBV28	.	many	CASSSGRRRTDTQYF	TGTGCCAGCAGTTCAGGACGTCGACGCACAGATACGCAGTATTTT
TRBJ1-5	TRBV28	.	many	CASSTNQPQHF	TGTGCCAGCAGCACGAATCAGCCCCAGCATTTT
TRBJ2-1	TRBV2	TRBD2	many	CASKRTSGNEQFF	TGTGCCAGCAAGAGGACTAGCGGAAATGAGCAGTTCTTC
TRBJ1-5	TRBV19	.	.	CASFNPMADGNQPQHF	TGTGCCAGTTTTAACCCAATGGCAGATGGCAATCAGCCCCAGCATTTT
TRBJ2-3	TRBV7-2	.	.	CASSPGLETDTQYF	TGTGCCAGCAGCCCGGGACTGGAGACAGATACGCAGTATTTT
TRBJ2-1	TRBV18	TRBD2	.	CASSLRGGAYEQFF	TGTGCCAGCTCACTACGCGGGGGGGCCTATGAGCAGTTCTTC
TRBJ2-3	TRBV7-9	.	few	CASSTSPLADTQYF	TGTGCCAGCAGTACCTCACCCCTAGCAGATACGCAGTATTTT
TRBJ2-1	TRBV5-4	.	.	CASSEGPTPYNEQFF	TGTGCCAGCAGCGAAGGACCCACTCCCTACAATGAGCAGTTCTTC